Sequencing of this T cell receptor (beta chain) was carried out in a study of CD8 T cells in Susac syndrome. The authors sequenced TCR beta from blood CD8+ and CD4+ T cells. Negative isolation yielded the CD8+ and CD4+ T cells, while FACS enriched the TEMRA cells. This clonotype occurred once. RNA totalling about 0.45 to 1 ug underwent reverse transcription with random hexamers. Across 54 Vbeta and 13 Jbeta, immunoSEQ multiplex PCR amplified TCR beta CDR3. TCRdb called the immunoSEQ multiplex PCR reads again in MiXCR, with one record for every CDR3 protein. This sample has about 200,000 distinct CDR3 sequences, with around 90% found just once. Sequencing was carried out using CD8+ T cells from PBMCs. The source is a human donor with multiple sclerosis.

The CDR3 coding sequence is TGTGCCAGCAGCTTAGAGTTGACAGGGGGCGAAGATACGCAGTATTTT. It specifies CASSLELTGGEDTQYF. This sequence joins TRBV7-6 and TRBJ2-3; 10 bases map to TRBD1. The CDR3 consists of 16 residues. Germline V gene sequence: CDR1 SGHVS, CDR2 FNYEAQ. Unmatched junction bases numbered 6, after V lost 1 base and J lost 5 bases.